This T cell receptor beta chain is from a study of cytomegalovirus exposure and HLA in healthy donors. The wider study: Early release data held 85 million or so unique TCRs from HLA-typed donors.

The PCR employed 60 Vbeta primers together with 13 Jbeta primers. The protocol was immunoSEQ multiplex PCR, while the TCRdb copy is restricted to in-frame clones and leaves out a portion. This table has over 150,000 clones, roughly 80% appearing once. The germline V and J ends were trimmed by 2 bases and 1 base, with 8 bases remaining between them. The CDR3 has 13 residues. Per the germline V gene, CDR1 is SQVTM and CDR2 is ANQGSEA. At collection, donors were nominally healthy, but unrecorded immune exposures were probable. This clonotype originated in a human donor in good health. V gene TRBV29-1 combines with J gene TRBJ1-1, with a tentative D call TRBD1 (5 bases). Sequencing was carried out using PBMCs. The CDR3 spells CSVERQQNTEAFF. The CDR3 DNA follows: TGCAGCGTTGAAAGACAGCAGAACACTGAAGCTTTCTTT.